Each of the 15 T cell receptor beta chains below was sequenced from the same sample in a study of shared clonotypes between healthy human individuals. Repertoires were generated with immunoSEQ multiplex PCR, while TCRdb's copy carries only in-frame clones and drops some. The data hold 1 million to 1.2 million clones, with 70% to 80% observed a single time. Sequencing was done on a sample of memory CD4+ T cells from PBMCs. The subset here: CD45RA-negative fraction. All receptors come from a man younger than 35 in good health. Some clones in this sample may be carry-over from other donors' samples.

The chain's CDR3 is CASSSSGTLRYEQYF. The CDR3 coding sequence is TGTGCCAGCAGCTCATCCGGGACCCTTCGCTACGAGCAGTACTTC. The genes are TRBV5-5 and TRBJ2-7; D is possibly TRBD1 or TRBD2 (5 bases each). Germline CDR1 and CDR2: SGHKS and YYEKEE (reference sequence). The CDR3 runs to 15 residues. Trimming pared 3 bases from V and 3 bases from J, leaving 16 bases between.

This chain uses TRBV5-4 with TRBJ2-7, with a weak D call TRBD2 (6 bases). The CDR3 consists of 13 residues. The germline V gene has CDR1 SGHNT and CDR2 YYREEE (reference sequence). Trimming shortened V by 1 base and J by 6 bases, and 11 bases separated the two germline ends. The CDR3 reads CASSLLPGGEQYF. The CDR3 coding sequence is TGTGCCAGCAGCTTGTTGCCCGGGGGCGAGCAGTACTTC.

The chain uses TRBV11-2 and TRBJ2-2; 8 bases fit TRBD1. The germline V gene encodes CDR1 SGHAT and CDR2 FQNNGV. The V segment lost 3 bases and the J segment 6 bases; nucleotides outside the gene matches: 6. CDR3 length: 15 amino acids. CDR3 loop: CASSFRQGRAGELFF. The CDR3 nucleotides read TGTGCCAGCAGCTTCCGACAGGGGCGGGCCGGGGAGCTGTTTTTT.

This sequence joins TRBV2 and TRBJ1-2, with D possibly being TRBD1 (6 bases). Germline V gives CDR1 SNHLY, CDR2 FYNNEI. V was clipped by 8 bases and J by 14 bases, with 15 bases between them. The CDR3 totals 10 residues. The CDR3 reads CASGDTVETF. Here the CDR3 DNA reads TGTGCCAGCGGGGACACAGTCGAAACCTTC.

Worth noting for this clone: The sample has other DNA sequences that encode this CDR3 too. The rearrangement links TRBV28 to TRBJ1-4, with unresolved D. Trimming stripped 5 bases from V and 2 bases from J, with 9 bases between. Germline values: CDR1 MDHEN, CDR2 SYDVKM. This CDR3 comprises 14 residues. DNA of the CDR3: TGTGCCAGCAGTCTCGGAGGGACTAATGAAAAACTGTTTTTT. Translating gives CASSLGGTNEKLFF.

The rearrangement uses TRBV2 and TRBJ2-1; D is possibly TRBD1 (6 bases). The CDR3 extends over 15 amino acids. V was pared by 4 bases and J by 2 bases, with 12 bases between. Germline loops: CDR1 SNHLY, CDR2 FYNNEI. CDR3 nucleotides: TGTGCCAGCAGTGCGGACAGTTTGACCTACAATGAGCAGTTCTTC. This encodes CASSADSLTYNEQFF.

This clone was detected many times. V usage is TRBV27 and J usage is TRBJ1-5; TRBD1 matches at 8 bases. The J segment lost 4 bases and the V segment lost 8 bases, leaving 4 bases of the junction unmatched. The CDR3 is 13 residues long. Germline V gene sequence: CDR1 MNHEY, CDR2 SMNVEV (reference sequence). In DNA, the CDR3 is TGTGCCAGCCAGGGACAGGCTAATCAGCCCCAGCATTTT. This encodes CASQGQANQPQHF.

The chain has TRBV5-6 and TRBJ2-5; D is ambiguous. V gave up 4 bases and J gave up 4 bases, with 5 bases separating them. The CDR3 consists of 11 residues. Germline V gene data show CDR1 as SGHDT and CDR2 as YYEEEE. CDR3 DNA sequence: TGTGCCAGCAGCCGCAGAGAGACCCAGTACTTC. Residues: CASSRRETQYF.

CDR3 in DNA: TGTGCCAGTTGTGGACGGCGAGGAGAGACCCAGTACTTC. Protein product: CASCGRRGETQYF. The genes are TRBV19 and TRBJ2-5; D unresolved. Germline V CDR1 and CDR2: LNHDA, SQIVND (reference sequence). The V end was cut by 8 bases, the J end by 4 bases, with 14 bases between. The CDR3 is 13 amino acids.

This clone was observed a single time. This chain links TRBV2 with TRBJ1-3; D unclear. The CDR3 has 14 residues. CDR1 is SNHLY, CDR2 FYNNEI, per germline. V lost 4 bases to trimming and J lost 0 bases, with 7 bases between them. The CDR3 loop reads CASSVRDSGNTIYF. CDR3 DNA sequence: TGTGCCAGCAGTGTTCGTGACTCTGGAAACACCATATATTTT.

The chain has TRBV11-1 and TRBJ2-1; 11 bases are shared with TRBD2. Germline loops: CDR1 SGHAT, CDR2 FQDESV (reference sequence). Germline trimming cut 3 bases from V and 3 bases from J; bases unmatched to any gene: 1. The CDR3 totals 15 residues. CDR3 sequence (DNA): TGTGCCAGCAGCTTGGGACTAGCGGTCTACAATGAGCAGTTCTTC. It codes for CASSLGLAVYNEQFF.

V and J are TRBV6-1 and TRBJ2-3; the match to TRBD1 covers 9 bases. Per the germline V gene, CDR1 is MNHNS and CDR2 is SASEGT. V lost 7 bases and J lost 4; bases outside the gene matches: 9. This CDR3 spans 15 amino acids. The CDR3 DNA sequence: TGTGCCAGCAAGAAAGGACAGGGGTTTTCAGATACGCAGTATTTT. Its translation: CASKKGQGFSDTQYF.

The CDR3 DNA is TGTGCCAGCAGTACCACTTACAGGGGGTTTAGGTACGAGCAGTACTTC. Translated, it gives CASSTTYRGFRYEQYF. The chain links TRBV27 to TRBJ2-7; TRBD1 matches 8 bases. The CDR3 has 16 amino acids. V was clipped by 5 bases and J by 4 bases; unmatched bases: 13. Germline CDR1 reads MNHEY; CDR2 reads SMNVEV (reference sequence).

The chain is built from TRBV18 and TRBJ2-3; D ambiguous. This CDR3 is built from 14 residues. V lost 6 bases, J lost 0 bases, and 10 bases lay in between. Germline assignment: CDR1 KGHSH and CDR2 LQKENI. CDR3 loop: CASSQDSSTDTQYF. In DNA form, the CDR3 reads TGTGCCAGCTCGCAAGATTCTAGCACAGATACGCAGTATTTT. Full variable domain (missing parts from reference TRBV18 and TRBJ2-3): NAGVMQNPRHLVRRRGQEARLRCSPMKGHSHVYWYRQLPEEGLKFMVYLQKENIIDESGMPKERFSAEFPKEGPSILRIQQVVRGDSAAYFCASSQDSSTDTQYFGPGTRLTVL.

This clone showed up just a few times. The chain recombines TRBV27 with TRBJ2-1, with D hard to call. Trimming removed 5 bases from V and 12 bases from J, with 17 bases in between. The CDR3 loop spans 13 amino acids. Germline V CDR1 and CDR2: MNHEY, SMNVEV (reference sequence). This chain's CDR3 is CASSTSVGLGQFF. CDR3 DNA sequence: TGTGCCAGCAGTACATCCGTGGGGTTGGGGCAGTTCTTC.